These T cell receptor beta chains were read from a single sample in a study of blood T cell repertoires in COVID-19. Assay used: immunoSEQ multiplex PCR; TCRdb lists only in-frame clones, some missing. Found here are some 200,000 clones, around 90% of them singletons; the top ten hold more than 0.95%. Sequenced input: peripheral blood. The origin of the receptors is a man aged 30-40 years with acute or convalescent COVID-19. Each CDR3 is given with its conserved first and last residue. Each record gives: D gene, V gene, clone size, J gene, CDR3 length, CDR3 DNA, CDR3 protein. A D gene is named only where the DNA matches it firmly. Only some rows state a clone size, as once, few, many or a class for expanded clones.

>TRBD1|TRBV6-1|.|TRBJ1-4|17
TGTGCCAGCAGTGAGCAACAGGGGGCCCGAAGGTATGAAAAACTGTTTTTT
CASSEQQGARRYEKLFF
>.|TRBV19|.|TRBJ2-3|14
TGTGCCAGTAGTATGTCACAGTTCACAGATACGCAGTATTTT
CASSMSQFTDTQYF
>.|TRBV28|.|TRBJ1-5|13
TGTGCCACCTTGGGGGGTGTCGGGCAGCCCCAGCATTTT
CATLGGVGQPQHF
>.|TRBV28|once|TRBJ1-4|16
TGTGCCAGCAGTTTACAGGGGAGTGCAACTAATGAAAAACTGTTTTTT
CASSLQGSATNEKLFF
>.|TRBV2|.|TRBJ1-1|14
TGTGCCAGCAGTGATTTCTTATATTGGGAGGAAGCTTTCTTT
CASSDFLYWEEAFF
>.|TRBV7-3|few|TRBJ1-6|15
TGTGCCAGCAGCTTACAAGGGGACTATGATTCACCCCTCCACTTT
CASSLQGDYDSPLHF
>.|TRBV5-4|.|TRBJ2-5|14
TGTGCCAGCAGCTTGGGACCAGGGAAAGAGACCCAGTACTTC
CASSLGPGKETQYF
>.|TRBV7-9|.|TRBJ2-7|13
TGTGCCAGCAGCTTAACAGTGATGCACGAGCAGTACTTC
CASSLTVMHEQYF
>.|TRBV6-4|.|TRBJ2-3|13
TGTGCCAGCAAAGCGAACCCGACAGATACGCAGTATTTT
CASKANPTDTQYF
>TRBD1|TRBV6-5|.|TRBJ1-5|15
TGTGCCAGCAGATCTACAGGGGCCAGCAATCAGCCCCAGCATTTT
CASRSTGASNQPQHF
>TRBD2|TRBV27|.|TRBJ2-5|17
TGTGCCAGCAGTTTATCCCCGACTAGCGGGTACCAAGAGACCCAGTACTTC
CASSLSPTSGYQETQYF
>.|TRBV9|.|TRBJ2-6|15
TGTGCCAGCAGCCCCCTCAGATTGGGGGCCAACGTCCTGACTTTC
CASSPLRLGANVLTF
>.|TRBV7-9|.|TRBJ2-7|15
TGTGCCAGCATGCGGACAGTGAGCAGCTCCTACGAGCAGTACTTC
CASMRTVSSSYEQYF
>.|TRBV10-1|.|TRBJ2-1|15
TGCGCCAGCTCCCGACAGCGTACAGGGCCGAATGAGCAGTTCTTC
CASSRQRTGPNEQFF
>.|TRBV28|once|TRBJ2-7|14
TGTGCCAGCAGTTTACCGGGGAGAGGCTACGAGCAGTACTTC
CASSLPGRGYEQYF
>TRBD2|TRBV18|.|TRBJ2-7|20
TGTGCCAGCTCACCACCGGGCGGGAGGGCCGTTTTGTCTAGCTCCTACGAGCAGTACTTC
CASSPPGGRAVLSSSYEQYF
>.|TRBV9|.|TRBJ2-1|16
TGTGCCAGCAGCCAAGCGGGCGGAGCTTCCTACAATGAGCAGTTCTTC
CASSQAGGASYNEQFF
>.|TRBV7-3|.|TRBJ1-1|13
TGTGCCAGCAGCAAAAGGGGTGGCGCTGAAGCTTTCTTT
CASSKRGGAEAFF
>TRBD2|TRBV9|.|TRBJ2-3|15
TGTGCCAGCAGCGCGAGCGGGACTAGCACAGATACGCAGTATTTT
CASSASGTSTDTQYF
>TRBD1|TRBV12-3/TRBV12-4|.|TRBJ1-1|13
TGTGCCAGCACTCGACAGGGGAACACTGAAGCTTTCTTT
CASTRQGNTEAFF
>TRBD1|TRBV5-1|.|TRBJ2-1|15
TGCGCCAGCTCTGACCCGGGACAGGGGGCAGATGAGCAGTTCTTC
CASSDPGQGADEQFF
>.|TRBV5-1|.|TRBJ2-2|16
TGCGCCAGCAGCCCCCGCGGACAGTCGAACACCGGGGAGCTGTTTTTT
CASSPRGQSNTGELFF